This passage covers 6 T cell receptor beta chains from one sample sequenced in a study of cytomegalovirus exposure and HLA in healthy donors. PCR primers comprised 60 Vbeta and 13 Jbeta primers. Sequencing used immunoSEQ multiplex PCR; TCRdb keeps in-frame clones, though not all of them. The table includes roughly 250,000 clones, under 80% detected once. Sequencing was carried out using PBMCs. The receptors were sampled from a female donor in good health and CMV-seronegative.

The chain couples TRBV19 to TRBJ1-5; possible D gene TRBD1, 5 bases. V was cut by 2 bases and J by 4 bases, with 12 bases left in between. Germline CDR1 is LNHDA and CDR2 is SQIVND (reference sequence). This CDR3 is built from 15 residues. The CDR3 coding sequence is TGTGCCAGTAGTATATTGGGGGGGTTTAATCAGCCCCAGCATTTT. Amino acids: CASSILGGFNQPQHF. Supplemented by reference TRBV19 and TRBJ1-5, the full variable domain reads DGGITQSPKYLFRKEGQNVTLSCEQNLNHDAMYWYRQDPGQGLRLIYYSQIVNDFQKGDIAEGYSVSREKKESFPLTVTSAQKNPTAFYLCASSILGGFNQPQHFGDGTRLSIL.

The V call is TRBV7-3, the J call TRBJ1-1; no clear D gene. CDR1 SGHTA and CDR2 FQGTGA come from the germline V gene. V was pared by 2 bases and J by 0 bases, with 4 bases between. The CDR3 runs to 13 residues. The CDR3: CASSLEMNTEAFF. CDR3 DNA sequence: TGTGCCAGCAGCTTAGAGATGAACACTGAAGCTTTCTTT.

V usage is TRBV6-6 and J usage is TRBJ2-5; 10 bases agree with TRBD2. The J call could be wrong; TRBJ2-7 is a better fit for the DNA end. Germline values: CDR1 MNHNY, CDR2 SVGAGI (reference sequence). The CDR3 covers 15 residues. The CDR3 sequence is CASSEGLAHSYEQYF. The CDR3 DNA reads TGTGCCAGCAGTGAGGGACTAGCGCACTCCTACGAGCAGTACTTC.

The chain has TRBV6-4 and TRBJ2-1; TRBD2 agrees at 7 bases. CDR3 length equals 15 residues. Germline V CDR1 and CDR2: MRHNA, SNTAGT. V was pared by 2 bases and J by 6 bases, with 7 bases of the junction left unmatched. CDR3 DNA: TGTGCCAGCAGTGACAACGCGGGAGTGGGCAATGAGCAGTTCTTC. Translation: CASSDNAGVGNEQFF.

The chain links TRBV19 to TRBJ2-2; 7 nucleotides agree with TRBD1. The trim removed 6 bases at V and 4 bases at J, leaving 14 bases unmatched. Germline-derived CDR1 and CDR2 are LNHDA and SQIVND (reference sequence). The CDR3 consists of 17 residues. The CDR3 reads CASRPPARGSFTGELFF. The CDR3 coding sequence is TGTGCCAGTAGGCCGCCCGCCAGGGGGAGTTTCACCGGGGAGCTGTTTTTT. Variable domain in full (rest from reference TRBV19 and TRBJ2-2): DGGITQSPKYLFRKEGQNVTLSCEQNLNHDAMYWYRQDPGQGLRLIYYSQIVNDFQKGDIAEGYSVSREKKESFPLTVTSAQKNPTAFYLCASRPPARGSFTGELFFGEGSRLTVL.

The DNA for the CDR3 is TGTGCCAGCAGCTACCAAGGGGGCGCTGACAACCAGTACTTC. Protein product: CASSYQGGADNQYF. The chain is built from TRBV7-9 and TRBJ2-5; 7 positions match TRBD1. The CDR3 totals 14 residues. V shed 4 bases, J shed 10 bases, and the junction held 12 bases outside the gene matches. Germline CDR1 reads SEHNR; CDR2 reads FQNEAQ (reference sequence). Variable domain in full (rest from reference TRBV7-9 and TRBJ2-5): DTGVSQNPRHKITKRGQNVTFRCDPISEHNRLYWYRQTLGQGPEFLTYFQNEAQLEKSRLLSDRFSAERPKGSFSTLEIQRTEQGDSAMYLCASSYQGGADNQYFGPGTRLLVL.